The source of this TCR beta chain is a study of CD8+ T cells in alopecia areata. The CDR3 has 14 amino acids. Germline CDR1 GTSNPN, CDR2 SVGIG (reference sequence). With 0 bases removed from V and 6 bases from J, the gap between germline ends came to 12 bases. Described treatment: oral pan-JAK inhibitor, 5-10 mg twice daily. This clone occurred a few times. In each case, RNA was isolated and then reverse transcribed into cDNA as the sequencing template. Profiling relied on immunoSEQ multiplex PCR, and the TCRdb table lists in-frame clones only, not all of them. The sample holds around 180,000 clones, over 55% seen once.

Sample: CD4+ T cells sorted from blood, taken at week 24, from a patient treated with tofacitinib. The chain recombines TRBV30 with TRBJ2-1; perhaps TRBD1 as D (6 bases). The source of this sequence is a human donor with alopecia areata. CDR3 nucleotide sequence: TGTGCCTGGAGTGTACGAACAGGGTTCAATGAGCAGTTCTTC. It yields the protein CAWSVRTGFNEQFF.